This entry describes one TCR beta chain. This clonotype came up many times. Its antigen target is currently unknown. One base away there is no much larger clone; base qualities are not given. These data belong to a study of T cells in Graves' hyperthyroidism and ophthalmopathy (dated 2019 in TCRdb). Regarding the complete study: Peripheral blood samples were taken at the time of initial diagnosis, prior to any treatment. An independent validation cohort of under 20 hyperthyroidism patients and about 15 patients who later progressed to ophthalmopathy tested prospective prediction of ophthalmopathy. The roughly 94 discovery patients were randomly divided into training and test sets at a 7:3 ratio. A discovery cohort of fewer than 110 patients, 43 with Graves' ophthalmopathy and 55 to 65 with stable Graves' hyperthyroidism, was used to find distinguishing TCR V-J signatures. Once sampling was done, hyperthyroidism patients were given methimazole at a starting dose of 30 mg daily, whereas ophthalmopathy patients were given high-dose intravenous methylprednisolone. The study also compared thyroid tissue and blood T-cell repertoires from more than 5 Graves' hyperthyroidism patients. According to the paper, TCR Vbeta CDR3 sequencing was carried out on around 140 peripheral blood samples, which came from 40 to 45 ophthalmopathy, 75 or so hyperthyroidism and approximately 17 progressor patients.

A patient counted as having stable Graves' hyperthyroidism if no progression to ophthalmopathy occurred over 18 months of follow-up. The hyperthyroidism patients were between 18 and 65 years old and newly diagnosed, with a disease duration of less than 2 months. Exclusion was applied to patients with uncontrolled infections, other autoimmune diseases, pregnancy or lactation. Diagnoses relied on clinical symptoms, serum thyroxine and TRAb, thyroid ultrasound and orbital computed tomography. PBMCs were separated from around 9.1 ml of fresh peripheral blood using Ficoll-Paque density gradient centrifugation. Total RNA was extracted with Trizol reagent, and quality was checked on an Agilent 2100 Bioanalyzer. The cysteine opens and the phenylalanine closes a CDR3 of 15 amino acids. Only the CDR3 DNA is retained, 45 bases long and in frame from the first base. Per the germline V gene, SGHTA is the CDR1 and FQGNSA is the CDR2. V was cut back by 6 bases and J by 5 bases, leaving a gap of 19 bases between them.

The TCR beta CDR3 regions were amplified from the RNA transcripts. The first round of RT-PCR for the TCR CDR3 was performed with the HTBI primer set and the Qiagen OneStep RT-PCR kit. The libraries were constructed in a second round of multiplex PCR and then size-selected and purified. Sequencing of the libraries was done on an Illumina HiSeq2000 using paired-end 100 bp reads. The study's processing was this. Raw data were processed with SOAPnuke, discarding reads with adapters, uncalled bases, mean Phred below 15, or no exact constant-primer or identifier match. COPE v1.2.5 was used to merge the high-quality paired reads, and each unique nucleotide sequence was defined as a clonotype. MiTCR v1.1 was used to align clonotypes to the IMGT TRBV, TRBD and TRBJ reference segments. Analysis was restricted to V-J combinations with a frequency above 0.0001, which covered roughly 99% of repertoires. A TCS score was defined as the ratio of F50 (clonal expansion) to E x V (chaos), with BLOSUM62-based TCRdist applied between CDR3 peptides within each V-J. Welch's t-statistics and random forest reduced just over 500 V-J features to 10 to 15, which were used in a naive Bayes classifier (R e1071). TCRdb reran the public reads through fastp at Q25 and MiXCR, keeping productive beta chains. Each entry merges the rows of one CDR3 protein and shows their most common DNA and genes. These V and J calls derive from TCRdb rather than the authors' analysis. Counted in this sample were roughly 330,000 distinct CDR3 sequences; 16% of them appeared once. Of the sample, 33% is held by the ten largest clones.

Results the study describes overall, beyond this receptor: In cross-validation, a model built on a 13 V-J signature told ophthalmopathy apart from stable hyperthyroidism with approximately 90% sensitivity and roughly 83% specificity, and in testing the same model reached 80%/75%. Blood samples also contained most of the expanded thyroid clonotypes (frequency above 0.001), which suggests that blood repertoires may reflect thyroid immune responses. During validation, the model predicted progression to ophthalmopathy a median of about 6.5 months ahead of onset, with approximately 70% sensitivity and under 85% specificity. No statistical method was used to fix the sample size in advance, and group allocation was not hidden from the investigators.

The sequencing sample was made of blood. This sequence originates from a man aged 25 to 40 with Graves' hyperthyroidism. The rearrangement combines TRBV7-2 with TRBJ2-5; the D element could tentatively be TRBD1 or TRBD2, as 6 bases agree for each. DNA sequence: TGTGCCAGCAGGGACCGGGGGCTAGGCGGTGAGACCCAGTACTTC. Its amino acids are CASRDRGLGGETQYF.